Below, 18 T cell receptor beta chains from the same sample are listed, as sequenced in a study of control samples from healthy donors and cancer patients. This table comes from immunoSEQ multiplex PCR, and its TCRdb copy is limited to in-frame clones, with some not included. The sample carries 45,000 to 60,000 clones, about 93% recorded once. Sequenced sample: blood. The receptors here all came from a man between 25 and 39 years old in good health.

The chain employs TRBV16 and TRBJ2-7, with D possibly matching TRBD1 (6 bases). Deletions cut 5 bases from V and 3 bases from J, with 17 bases between. Germline V lookup: CDR1 KGHSY, CDR2 FQNENV. This CDR3 has 15 residues. This chain's CDR3 is CASSRQALLNYEQYF. CDR3 nucleotide sequence: TGTGCCAGCAGCAGACAGGCTCTGCTCAACTACGAGCAGTACTTC. The full variable domain, its missing parts supplied by reference TRBV16 and TRBJ2-7, is GEEVAQTPKHLVRGEGQKAKLYCAPIKGHSYVFWYQQVLKNEFKFLISFQNENVFDETGMPKERFSAKCLPNSPCSLEIQATKLEDSAVYFCASSRQALLNYEQYFGPGTRLTVT.

J is TRBJ2-7 and V is TRBV6-5; D might be TRBD1 (6 bases). The germline V gene encodes CDR1 MNHEY and CDR2 SVGAGI. The ends were cut back, 8 bases at V and 4 bases at J, with 18 bases in the middle. The CDR3 sequence is 14 residues long. In DNA, the CDR3 is TGTGCCAGCCTTCCCCCAGGGGCCTGGTACGAGCAGTACTTC. Its translation: CASLPPGAWYEQYF.

The chain employs TRBV6-5 and TRBJ2-2; D is possibly TRBD1 or TRBD2 (5 bases each). This CDR3 comprises 14 residues. Germline V gene sequence: CDR1 MNHEY, CDR2 SVGAGI. Trimming cost V 7 bases and J 2 bases, with 11 bases left between them. CDR3 DNA: TGTGCCAGCAAACGGGACGGAAACACCGGGGAGCTGTTTTTT. Protein sequence: CASKRDGNTGELFF.

The genes are TRBV3-1 (or the pseudogene TRBV3-2) and TRBJ1-6, with no clear D. Per germline, CDR1 LGHDT and CDR2 YNNKEL (reference sequence). The CDR3 totals 12 residues. The V gene lost 3 bases and the J gene lost 8 bases, with 5 bases spanning the gap. CDR3 residues: CASSQSDSPLHF. CDR3 in DNA: TGTGCCAGCAGCCAGTCGGATTCACCCCTCCACTTT.

CDR3 sequence (DNA): TGTGCCAGCAGTGAAAGACTCCGGGGCGGCTACACCTTC. Amino acids: CASSERLRGGYTF. The chain carries TRBV6-1 and TRBJ1-2; possible D gene TRBD1, 5 bases. The CDR3 sequence is 13 residues long. V shed 2 bases and J shed 8 bases, with 12 bases lying between them. The germline V gene encodes CDR1 MNHNS and CDR2 SASEGT.

The rearrangement links TRBV7-9 to TRBJ2-7, with 8 bases matching TRBD1. The CDR3 is 15 residues long. V dropped 4 bases and J dropped 4; count of bases not matched to a gene: 9. In germline, CDR1 is SEHNR, CDR2 FQNEAQ (reference sequence). CDR3 in DNA: TGTGCCAGCAGCTCACAGGGGGAAGAGGGGTACGAGCAGTACTTC. Protein product: CASSSQGEEGYEQYF.

V usage is TRBV7-8 and J usage is TRBJ1-5; a possible D gene is TRBD1 (6 bases). Germline CDR1 reads SGHVS; CDR2 reads FQNEAQ. The CDR3 spans 17 residues. The V end was cut by 5 bases, the J end by 3 bases, with 20 bases between. In nucleotides, the CDR3 is TGTGCCAGCAGCCCACTACAGGGATTGGCTTCCAATCAGCCCCAGCATTTT. Protein product: CASSPLQGLASNQPQHF.

V and J are TRBV18 and TRBJ1-1; weak D call: TRBD1 (5 bases). The CDR3 has 16 residues. Germline assignment: CDR1 KGHSH and CDR2 LQKENI. V was shortened by 6 bases and J by 6 bases, with 23 bases between the two germline ends. CDR3 sequence: CASSGGFELGTPEAFF. The DNA for the CDR3 is TGTGCCAGCTCCGGGGGATTCGAACTAGGAACACCTGAAGCTTTCTTT.

The chain joins TRBV6-5 to TRBJ1-5; the D is unclear. The CDR3 is 13 amino acids. V lost 6 bases, J lost 7 bases, and 13 bases lay in between. CDR1 is MNHEY, CDR2 SVGAGI, per germline. The CDR3 coding sequence is TGTGCCAGCAGGCGAACACCGATCCAGCCCCAGCATTTT. Encoded protein: CASRRTPIQPQHF.

This chain connects TRBV7-6 to TRBJ2-1; TRBD2 matches 9 bases. CDR3 size: 18 residues. CDR1 and CDR2 (germline): SGHVS, FNYEAQ. The V segment lost 1 base and the J segment 8 bases; nucleotides outside the gene matches: 15. The CDR3, as DNA: TGTGCCAGCAGCTTAGTGTTGGCGGGGGGGGTATTCGTCCATGAGCAGTTCTTC. This sequence encodes CASSLVLAGGVFVHEQFF.

As regards this clone: Its ends do not fully match the called genes, so a read error is possible. The chain is built from TRBV7-8 and TRBJ1-5; D might be TRBD1 (6 bases). CDR1 and CDR2 from the germline V gene are SGHVS and FQNEAQ. The CDR3 length is 16 residues. The CDR3 reads CARSAGGGAGRQPQHF. The CDR3 region has the DNA TGTGCCCGCAGCGCCGGGGGGGGCGCGGGGAGGCAGCCCCAGCATTTT.

The V and J genes are TRBV2 and TRBJ1-2; 7 nucleotides align to TRBD1. The CDR3 is 15 residues long. CDR1 and CDR2 from the germline V gene are SNHLY and FYNNEI. The junction had 8 bases not matched to a gene; V was cut back by 6 bases and J by 1 base. The CDR3 is CASSTRTGNNYGYTF. The CDR3 nucleotides are TGTGCCAGCAGCACCCGGACAGGAAATAACTATGGCTACACCTTC.

V and J are TRBV7-8 and TRBJ1-6; D unresolved. The CDR3 consists of 15 residues. CDR1 is SGHVS and CDR2 is FQNEAQ in the germline V gene. V lost 5 bases to trimming and J lost 0 bases, with 8 bases between them. The CDR3 loop reads CASSVQHSYNSPLHF. CDR3 DNA: TGTGCCAGCAGCGTCCAGCACTCCTATAATTCACCCCTCCACTTT.

The chain uses TRBV28 and TRBJ1-2; D gene uncertain. Germline CDR1 and CDR2: MDHEN and SYDVKM. This CDR3 contains 14 residues. V was pared by 3 bases and J by 4 bases, with 12 bases between. CDR3 nucleotides: TGTGCCAGCAGTTTGAGGGTGCCGGGCTATGGCTACACCTTC. Residues: CASSLRVPGYGYTF.

This clone came up once. The chain has TRBV27 and TRBJ1-1; the D gene is possibly TRBD1 (5 bases). This CDR3 has 13 amino acids. V dropped 3 bases and J dropped 3 bases, with 8 bases sitting between them. CDR1 MNHEY and CDR2 SMNVEV come from the germline V gene (reference sequence). CDR3 bases: TGTGCCAGCAGTTTCTCGGGGGACACTGAAGCTTTCTTT. Protein product: CASSFSGDTEAFF.

In the case of this clone: Within the sample, other DNA sequences also encode this same CDR3. V gene TRBV19 combines with J gene TRBJ2-7; TRBD1 aligns across 10 bases. The germline V gene encodes CDR1 LNHDA and CDR2 SQIVND (reference sequence). Trimming took 5 bases from V and 9 from J; bases not matched to a gene: 13. The CDR3 runs 15 residues. CDR3 loop: CASSPATGGAGGQYF. CDR3 sequence (DNA): TGTGCCAGTAGTCCCGCGACAGGGGGCGCGGGCGGGCAGTACTTC.

This rearrangement joins TRBV18 to TRBJ2-1, with 8 bases identical to TRBD2. V shed 1 base and J 4 bases; nucleotides not matched to a gene: 15. This CDR3 has 19 residues. Germline V gene sequence: CDR1 KGHSH, CDR2 LQKENI. The DNA for the CDR3 is TGTGCCAGCTCACCACTCGTCGCGTCGGCTAGCGGGCGGTACAATGAGCAGTTCTTC. This codes for CASSPLVASASGRYNEQFF.

This rearrangement joins TRBV6-5 to TRBJ1-1, with 9 bases fitting TRBD1. The CDR3 totals 13 residues. Looked up from germline, CDR1 is MNHEY and CDR2 is SVGAGI. With 8 bases clipped from V and 3 bases from J, the junction kept 4 bases outside the gene matches. CDR3 loop: CASQQGAHTEAFF. CDR3 DNA: TGTGCCAGCCAACAGGGGGCGCACACTGAAGCTTTCTTT.